This section outlines one T cell receptor (beta chain) sequence together with its context. What it binds is unknown. The V end was cut by 10 bases, the J end by 5 bases, with 12 bases between. CDR3 size: 12 residues. CDR1 is MNHNS and CDR2 is SASEGT in the germline V gene. This entry is derived from a study of cytomegalovirus exposure and HLA in healthy donors. General study findings and limits: Listed as cytomegalovirus-associated were approximately 160 TCR beta chains.

The table came from immunoSEQ multiplex PCR; TCRdb's copy has only in-frame clones and leaves some out. The sample records some 260,000 clones, 90% being singletons. The clonotype originates from a woman aged 25 to 45 in good health and CMV-seronegative. The rearrangement joins TRBV6-1 to TRBJ2-1; D remains unclear. The material sequenced was PBMCs. The CDR3 protein is CATRNFDNEQFF. For the CDR3, the DNA is TGTGCCACCAGGAATTTTGACAATGAGCAGTTCTTC.